Below are 24 T cell receptor beta chains sequenced from a single sample in a study of regulatory T cells in long-lasting Graves disease. Time point defined: newly diagnosed GD, antithyroid drugs for less than 3 months. Researchers made the TCR library from RNA that was extracted from PBMCs. To make TCR beta libraries, researchers used iRepertoire HTBI primers and Arm-PCR of CDR3 regions. TCRdb reanalysed the multiplex PCR reads using MiXCR and keeps one entry per CDR3 protein. Among roughly 530,000 distinct CDR3 sequences listed, about 16% were seen once. These data were likewise used in another study, on T cells in Graves' hyperthyroidism and ophthalmopathy.

The sample was peripheral blood mononuclear cells (PBMCs), taken at new diagnosis, from a patient treated with antithyroid drugs. All receptors derive from a woman aged 35-65 years with Graves disease.

This clonotype occurred many times. This chain connects TRBV6-1 to TRBJ2-5; 7 bases fit TRBD1. Unmatched junction bases numbered 2, after V lost 6 bases and J lost 1 base. Germline assignment: CDR1 MNHNS and CDR2 SASEGT. This CDR3 region has 13 residues. The CDR3 is CASRGQIQETQYF. CDR3 nucleotides: TGTGCCAGCAGGGGACAGATCCAAGAGACCCAGTACTTC.

This clonotype showed up many times. The rearrangement links TRBV20-1 to TRBJ2-5; perhaps D is TRBD1 or TRBD2 (6 bases each). Germline V gene sequence: CDR1 DFQATT, CDR2 SNEGSKA (reference sequence). The CDR3 covers 13 residues. V was cut by 4 bases and J by 2 bases, with 11 bases left in between. CDR3 amino acids: CSANKGGQETQYF. CDR3 bases: TGCAGTGCTAATAAAGGGGGGCAAGAGACCCAGTACTTC.

This clonotype was observed a handful of times. CDR3 in amino acids: CASSMMSGIGGIGNTIYF. CDR3 DNA sequence: TGTGCCAGTAGTATGATGTCGGGGATTGGAGGGATTGGAAACACCATATATTTT. The rearrangement links TRBV19 to TRBJ1-3; D ambiguous. V shed 3 bases and J shed 3 bases, with 21 bases lying between them. The length of the CDR3 is 18 residues. CDR1 is LNHDA, CDR2 SQIVND, per germline (reference sequence).

This clonotype has more than one count but fewer than ten. The chain employs TRBV5-1 and TRBJ1-2, with TRBD1 identical over 7 bases. This CDR3 has 18 residues. Losses at the gene ends were 4 bases for V and 6 bases for J; bases not matched to a gene: 21. Germline assignment: CDR1 SGHRS and CDR2 YFSETQ. The CDR3 DNA sequence: TGCGCCAGCAGCGCGCGCGACCTATTGAGACAGGGTTCGGATGGCTACACCTTC. Translation gives CASSARDLLRQGSDGYTF. Filled out from reference TRBV5-1 and TRBJ1-2, the complete variable domain reads KAGVTQTPRYLIKTRGQQVTLSCSPISGHRSVSWYQQTPGQGLQFLFEYFSETQRNKGNFPGRFSGRQFSNSRSEMNVSTLELGDSALYLCASSARDLLRQGSDGYTFGSGTRLTVV.

V is TRBV12-3 or TRBV12-4 and J is TRBJ2-3; 9 bases are shared with TRBD2. The CDR3 extends over 14 amino acids. The V gene end was trimmed by 8 bases and the J gene end by 6 bases; junction bases not matched to a gene: 9. The CDR3 coding sequence is TGTGCCAGCTCGGCGGGGGGGCCGGGTGATACGCAGTATTTT. Translation gives CASSAGGPGDTQYF.

The CDR3 is CASSPDVGGYTF. The CDR3 DNA follows: TGTGCCAGCAGCCCTGACGTGGGTGGCTACACCTTC. The chain links TRBV5-4 to TRBJ1-2; D unclear. Germline V CDR1 and CDR2: SGHNT, YYREEE (reference sequence). Trimming took 4 bases from V and 7 from J, leaving 11 bases between them. The CDR3 contains 12 residues.

Worth noting for this clonotype: Just one base apart from a much larger clone, this may be a read error. The V gene is TRBV7-8, the J gene TRBJ1-2; D is ambiguous. With 5 bases removed from V and 2 bases from J, the gap between germline ends came to 18 bases. The CDR3 length is 16 residues. Per the germline V gene, CDR1 is SGHVS and CDR2 is FQNEAQ. CDR3 DNA: TGTGCCAGCAGCCTTAAAGTCATCGGACCGAACTATGGCTACACCTTC. Translated, it gives CASSLKVIGPNYGYTF.

The rearrangement links TRBV12-5 to TRBJ2-5, with 15 bases identical to TRBD2. The CDR3 totals 16 residues. Trimming removed 2 bases from V and 5 bases from J; junction bases left unmatched: 3. Germline V gene data show CDR1 as LGHNT and CDR2 as FRNRAP. The CDR3 region has the DNA TGTGCTAGTGGTTTGAGGACTAGCGGGGGGGAGGAGACCCAGTACTTC. Its protein is CASGLRTSGGEETQYF.

The chain carries TRBV6-2 or TRBV6-3 and TRBJ2-2, with no clear D. Trimming cost V 4 bases and J 2 bases, with 8 bases left between them. Looked up from germline, CDR1 is MNHEY and CDR2 is SVGEGT. The CDR3 is made up of 14 amino acids. CDR3 sequence (DNA): TGTGCCAGCAGTTGGGGATCAAACACCGGGGAGCTGTTTTTT. Protein: CASSWGSNTGELFF.

This clonotype was seen a few times. The V gene is TRBV7-9, the J gene TRBJ2-5, with D uncertain. The CDR3 runs to 15 residues. The V end lost 1 base, the J end lost 1 base, and 10 bases lay between the germline ends. Germline values: CDR1 SEHNR, CDR2 FQNEAQ (reference sequence). The CDR3: CASSLEAASQETQYF. CDR3 bases: TGTGCCAGCAGCTTAGAGGCGGCTTCCCAAGAGACCCAGTACTTC.

This clonotype was seen repeatedly, ten times or more. J is TRBJ1-5 and V is TRBV27; no firm D call. Germline V gene lookup returns CDR1 MNHEY and CDR2 SMNVEV (reference sequence). With 10 bases removed from V and 7 bases from J, the gap between germline ends came to 17 bases. The CDR3 contains 13 residues. This CDR3 is CAIRTQNGQPQHF. CDR3 bases: TGTGCCATCCGGACCCAGAATGGACAGCCCCAGCATTTT.

In its sample, this clonotype was seen many times. V and J are TRBV2 and TRBJ2-5, with 8 bases identical to TRBD2. The CDR3 spans 16 residues. V lost 7 bases to trimming and J lost 2 bases; unmatched junction nucleotides: 12. Germline-derived CDR1 and CDR2 are SNHLY and FYNNEI. The CDR3 loop is CASNGLGGGQQETQYF. The DNA of the CDR3 is TGTGCCAGCAATGGGCTTGGCGGGGGGCAACAAGAGACCCAGTACTTC.

The V call is TRBV2, the J call TRBJ2-7, with TRBD1 matching 9 bases. The end of the DNA fits TRBJ2-1 better, so the J call may be wrong. The CDR3 totals 15 residues. Germline CDR1 is SNHLY and CDR2 is FYNNEI. This CDR3 is CASRTTGGSYNEQFF. CDR3 bases: TGTGCCAGCAGGACGACAGGGGGCTCCTACAATGAGCAGTTCTTC.

There are many counts of this clonotype. The chain couples TRBV19 to TRBJ1-1; TRBD1 aligns across 8 bases. The V and J ends lost 3 bases and 3 bases, in that order; junction bases with no gene match: 6. The CDR3 covers 15 residues. In germline, CDR1 is LNHDA, CDR2 SQIVND (reference sequence). The CDR3, as DNA: TGTGCCAGTAGTATTCAGGGGGCTGGTTACACTGAAGCTTTCTTT. Its translation: CASSIQGAGYTEAFF. Variable domain in full (rest from reference TRBV19 and TRBJ1-1): DGGITQSPKYLFRKEGQNVTLSCEQNLNHDAMYWYRQDPGQGLRLIYYSQIVNDFQKGDIAEGYSVSREKKESFPLTVTSAQKNPTAFYLCASSIQGAGYTEAFFGQGTRLTVV.

The chain joins TRBV7-2 to TRBJ2-2; D call uncertain. Deletions cut 2 bases from V and 4 bases from J, with 8 bases between. Germline loops: CDR1 SGHTA, CDR2 FQGNSA. The CDR3 contains 14 residues. CDR3 sequence: CASSLFGTTGELFF. CDR3 bases: TGTGCCAGCAGCTTATTCGGCACCACCGGGGAGCTGTTTTTT. The variable domain in full, completed from reference TRBV7-2 and TRBJ2-2, reads GAGVSQSPSNKVTEKGKDVELRCDPISGHTALYWYRQSLGQGLEFLIYFQGNSAPDKSGLPSDRFSAERTGGSVSTLTIQRTQQEDSAVYLCASSLFGTTGELFFGEGSRLTVL.

This clonotype was observed many times. V is TRBV27 and J is TRBJ1-1; the D is unclear. From germline, CDR1 is MNHEY and CDR2 SMNVEV (reference sequence). Trimming left V 5 bases short and J 3 bases short, with 13 bases between. The CDR3 loop spans 14 amino acids. The CDR3 DNA follows: TGTGCCAGCAGTGAGTTTTTCCGGGACACTGAAGCTTTCTTT. Translating gives CASSEFFRDTEAFF.

This clonotype was counted a few times. CDR3 coding DNA: TGTGCCAGCAGCGTTGAACAGGGGAACAATGAGCAGTTCTTC. Amino acid sequence: CASSVEQGNNEQFF. This rearrangement joins TRBV9 to TRBJ2-1; 7 nucleotides align to TRBD1. In germline, CDR1 is SGDLS, CDR2 YYNGEE. CDR3 length: 14 amino acids. Losses at the gene ends were 2 bases for V and 5 bases for J; bases not matched to a gene: 4.

This clonotype came up many times. This chain uses TRBV7-8 with TRBJ1-1; a possible D gene is TRBD1 (6 bases). V was trimmed by 5 bases and J by 2 bases, leaving 42 bases between them. The CDR3 contains 24 residues. Germline assignment: CDR1 SGHVS and CDR2 FQNEAQ. Here the CDR3 DNA reads TGTGCCAGCAGCGCTGAATCTTTCCCTTCTTTCGGACAGTTCGGGGAGGGGGGAAACACTGAAGCTTTCTTT. This gives the protein CASSAESFPSFGQFGEGGNTEAFF.

There are a few counts of this clonotype. The CDR3 protein is CASSEIGHSNTEAFF. The CDR3 DNA reads TGTGCCAGCAGTGAAATCGGACATTCGAACACTGAAGCTTTCTTT. The rearrangement joins TRBV25-1 to TRBJ1-1, with D tentatively TRBD1 (5 bases). Trimming removed 2 bases at V and 1 base at J, with 11 bases between. This CDR3 is built from 15 residues. Germline V gene lookup returns CDR1 MGHDK and CDR2 SYGVNS.

V gene TRBV20-1 combines with J gene TRBJ1-2, with 11 bases matching TRBD1. V dropped 5 bases and J dropped 6; count of bases not matched to a gene: 11. Germline-derived CDR1 and CDR2 are DFQATT and SNEGSKA (reference sequence). CDR3 length: 15 residues. The DNA for the CDR3 is TGCAGTGCTCGGGAAAGGACAGGGGGCGCTGATGGCTACACCTTC. This gives the protein CSARERTGGADGYTF.

This clonotype was seen at least ten times. The rearrangement joins TRBV11-2 to TRBJ1-4; 7 bases are shared with TRBD1. V shed 5 bases and J 7 bases; nucleotides not matched to a gene: 7. CDR1 is SGHAT, CDR2 FQNNGV, per germline. This CDR3 region has 14 residues. CDR3: CASSLQGESEKLFF. CDR3 bases: TGTGCCAGCAGCCTCCAGGGGGAGAGTGAAAAACTGTTTTTT.

This clonotype occurred a few times. The chain joins TRBV24-1 to TRBJ2-1; D is unresolved. V lost 0 bases to trimming and J lost 5 bases, with 7 bases between them. CDR3 length: 14 amino acids. Germline CDR1 and CDR2: KGHDR and SFDVKD. This CDR3 is CATSDLDRDNEQFF. The CDR3 DNA reads TGTGCCACCAGTGATTTGGACCGGGACAATGAGCAGTTCTTC.

In this sample, this clonotype turned up many times. The V call is TRBV12-3 or TRBV12-4, the J call TRBJ2-3, with D perhaps matching TRBD2 (6 bases). V was trimmed by 6 bases and J by 3 bases, leaving 16 bases between them. CDR3 length: 15 residues. CDR3 coding DNA: TGTGCCAGCAGGGAGGGGCCCATGTGGACAGATACGCAGTATTTT. It translates to CASREGPMWTDTQYF.

This clonotype was counted ten times or more. This sequence joins TRBV20-1 and TRBJ2-1; TRBD2 agrees at 12 bases. The CDR3 runs 15 residues. Germline lookup yields CDR1 DFQATT and CDR2 SNEGSKA (reference sequence). Trimming removed 4 bases from V and 4 bases from J; junction bases left unmatched: 5. The CDR3 is CSATQLAGGYNEQFF. CDR3 sequence (DNA): TGCAGTGCTACCCAACTAGCGGGGGGTTACAATGAGCAGTTCTTC.